This is a list of T cell receptor beta chains from one sample in a study of Tregs in tolerant kidney transplant recipients. The protocol was immunoSEQ multiplex PCR, while the TCRdb copy is restricted to in-frame clones and leaves out a portion. The sample has around 85,000 clones; under 95% are singletons. Sample: Tregs from blood, taken before the transplant. The source is a human donor who received a combined kidney and bone marrow transplant. The CDR3 runs from the conserved cysteine through the conserved F or W. D genes are given only for firm matches. Size values are once, few and many counts, or a class for expanded clones, and some rows have none.

cdr3_aa cdr3_nt j_call clone_size v_call d_call
CASSLETGRQGTQYF TGCGCCAGCAGCTTGGAAACGGGGCGTCAAGGTACGCAGTATTTT TRBJ2-3 NA TRBV5-1 NA
CASSRTGGKNTEAFF TGTGCCAGCTCCCGGACTGGAGGGAAGAACACTGAAGCTTTCTTT TRBJ1-1 NA TRBV18 NA
CAISESAGGEAFF TGTGCCATCAGTGAGTCTGCAGGGGGCGAAGCTTTCTTT TRBJ1-1 NA TRBV10-3 TRBD1
CASSQGGSSYNEQFF TGCGCCAGCAGCCAAGGGGGGAGCTCCTACAATGAGCAGTTCTTC TRBJ2-1 NA TRBV4-3 NA
CASRPTGTYGYTF TGTGCCAGCAGGCCTACAGGGACCTATGGCTACACCTTC TRBJ1-2 NA TRBV27 NA
CASRAGMLDNSPLHF TGTGCCAGCAGAGCAGGGATGTTGGATAATTCACCCCTCCACTTT TRBJ1-6 NA TRBV2 NA
CATSNPSINEQFF TGTGCCACCAGCAACCCTAGCATCAATGAGCAGTTCTTC TRBJ2-1 NA TRBV15 NA
CASSYGTGGYGYTF TGTGCCAGCAGTTACGGGACAGGGGGCTATGGCTACACCTTC TRBJ1-2 NA TRBV6-5 TRBD1
CASSSQGRRLGEQFF TGTGCCAGCAGCTCCCAAGGTCGGCGGCTGGGAGAGCAGTTCTTC TRBJ2-1 NA TRBV7-6 NA
CASALHPTNEKLFF TGTGCCAGCGCCTTGCACCCAACTAATGAAAAACTGTTTTTT TRBJ1-4 NA TRBV7-2 NA
CASSFNRATGYTF TGTGCCAGCAGTTTCAACAGGGCTACGGGCTACACCTTC TRBJ1-2 NA TRBV27 NA
CASSQAGPQVNYEQYF TGCGCCAGCAGCCAAGCCGGGCCTCAAGTTAATTACGAGCAGTACTTC TRBJ2-7 once TRBV4-1 NA
CASSLHSGGGQETQYF TGTGCCAGCAGTCTGCATAGCGGAGGGGGCCAAGAGACCCAGTACTTC TRBJ2-5 NA TRBV28 NA
CASSTTGEGEKLFF TGTGCCAGCAGCACGACAGGAGAAGGGGAAAAACTGTTTTTT TRBJ1-4 NA TRBV7-2 NA
CASREGAVNTGELFF TGTGCCAGCAGAGAGGGGGCCGTGAACACCGGGGAGCTGTTTTTT TRBJ2-2 NA TRBV6-1 TRBD1
CASSLEQGMTEAFF TGTGCCAGCAGCCTGGAACAGGGAATGACTGAAGCTTTCTTT TRBJ1-1 NA TRBV7-9 NA
CASSSTAVGGANVLTF TGTGCCAGCAGTTCGACAGCGGTGGGTGGGGCCAACGTCCTGACTTTC TRBJ2-6 NA TRBV6-6 NA
CASTSPGQGARRELFF TGTGCCAGCACGTCTCCGGGACAGGGGGCTCGGCGGGAGCTGTTTTTT TRBJ2-2 NA TRBV7-8 TRBD1
CASSPVANTGELFF TGTGCCAGCTCACCGGTTGCGAACACCGGGGAGCTGTTTTTT TRBJ2-2 few TRBV18 NA
CSGLLAGRDNEQFF TGCAGCGGCTTACTAGCGGGAAGAGACAATGAGCAGTTCTTC TRBJ2-1 NA TRBV29-1 TRBD2
CATKQGRGSDTQYF TGTGCCACGAAACAGGGAAGAGGATCTGATACGCAGTATTTT TRBJ2-3 NA TRBV19 NA
CASSFQPIATQEQYF TGTGCCAGTAGTTTCCAACCTATCGCGACGCAGGAGCAGTACTTC TRBJ2-7 NA TRBV19 NA
CASSRTSSHYQETQYF TGTGCCAGCAGCCGGACTAGCAGCCATTACCAAGAGACCCAGTACTTC TRBJ2-5 NA TRBV11-2 TRBD2
CASSRRDTQFNEQFF TGTGCCAGCAGTCGACGGGACACCCAGTTCAATGAGCAGTTCTTC TRBJ2-1 NA TRBV7-3 NA
CASNRVNTEAFF TGTGCCAGTAATCGGGTGAACACTGAAGCTTTCTTT TRBJ1-1 NA TRBV19 NA
CASSVTKNQETQYF TGTGCCAGCTCTGTGACGAAGAACCAAGAGACCCAGTACTTC TRBJ2-5 NA TRBV18 NA
CASSRDFGETQYF TGTGCCAGCAGTCGGGACTTTGGGGAGACCCAGTACTTC TRBJ2-5 few TRBV7-2 NA
CASSLIQETQYF TGTGCCAGCAGCTTGATCCAAGAGACCCAGTACTTC TRBJ2-5 NA TRBV5-5 NA
CAWSTPGSSYNSPLHF TGTGCCTGGAGTACCCCCGGGAGCTCCTATAATTCACCCCTCCACTTT TRBJ1-6 NA TRBV30 NA
CASGLLQRLAGVGTQYF TGTGCTAGTGGTTTGCTTCAGCGGCTAGCGGGAGTAGGTACGCAGTATTTT TRBJ2-3 NA TRBV12-5 TRBD2
CASSDPGPGVGEAFF TGTGCCAGCAGTGATCCGGGCCCGGGAGTGGGTGAAGCTTTCTTT TRBJ1-1 NA TRBV2 NA
CASSLDGYEQYF TGTGCCAGCAGCTTAGATGGTTACGAGCAGTACTTC TRBJ2-7 NA TRBV11-2 NA
CASSLSGERSYNEQFF TGTGCCAGCAGCCTGAGCGGGGAGCGCTCCTACAATGAGCAGTTCTTC TRBJ2-1 NA TRBV28 TRBD2
CASSLGTASDAGIGELFF TGCGCCAGCAGCTTGGGCACAGCCTCGGACGCCGGAATCGGGGAGCTGTTTTTT TRBJ2-2 NA TRBV5-1 NA
CASSRVGGSDTEAFF TGTGCCAGCAGCCGCGTTGGGGGTAGTGACACTGAAGCTTTCTTT TRBJ1-1 NA TRBV5-6 NA
CASRGSGAVGKLFF TGTGCCAGCAGGGGATCGGGGGCAGTCGGAAAACTGTTTTTT TRBJ1-4 NA TRBV28 NA
CASSPEGWMNTEAFF TGCGCCAGCAGCCCCGAGGGGTGGATGAACACTGAAGCTTTCTTT TRBJ1-1 NA TRBV5-1 NA